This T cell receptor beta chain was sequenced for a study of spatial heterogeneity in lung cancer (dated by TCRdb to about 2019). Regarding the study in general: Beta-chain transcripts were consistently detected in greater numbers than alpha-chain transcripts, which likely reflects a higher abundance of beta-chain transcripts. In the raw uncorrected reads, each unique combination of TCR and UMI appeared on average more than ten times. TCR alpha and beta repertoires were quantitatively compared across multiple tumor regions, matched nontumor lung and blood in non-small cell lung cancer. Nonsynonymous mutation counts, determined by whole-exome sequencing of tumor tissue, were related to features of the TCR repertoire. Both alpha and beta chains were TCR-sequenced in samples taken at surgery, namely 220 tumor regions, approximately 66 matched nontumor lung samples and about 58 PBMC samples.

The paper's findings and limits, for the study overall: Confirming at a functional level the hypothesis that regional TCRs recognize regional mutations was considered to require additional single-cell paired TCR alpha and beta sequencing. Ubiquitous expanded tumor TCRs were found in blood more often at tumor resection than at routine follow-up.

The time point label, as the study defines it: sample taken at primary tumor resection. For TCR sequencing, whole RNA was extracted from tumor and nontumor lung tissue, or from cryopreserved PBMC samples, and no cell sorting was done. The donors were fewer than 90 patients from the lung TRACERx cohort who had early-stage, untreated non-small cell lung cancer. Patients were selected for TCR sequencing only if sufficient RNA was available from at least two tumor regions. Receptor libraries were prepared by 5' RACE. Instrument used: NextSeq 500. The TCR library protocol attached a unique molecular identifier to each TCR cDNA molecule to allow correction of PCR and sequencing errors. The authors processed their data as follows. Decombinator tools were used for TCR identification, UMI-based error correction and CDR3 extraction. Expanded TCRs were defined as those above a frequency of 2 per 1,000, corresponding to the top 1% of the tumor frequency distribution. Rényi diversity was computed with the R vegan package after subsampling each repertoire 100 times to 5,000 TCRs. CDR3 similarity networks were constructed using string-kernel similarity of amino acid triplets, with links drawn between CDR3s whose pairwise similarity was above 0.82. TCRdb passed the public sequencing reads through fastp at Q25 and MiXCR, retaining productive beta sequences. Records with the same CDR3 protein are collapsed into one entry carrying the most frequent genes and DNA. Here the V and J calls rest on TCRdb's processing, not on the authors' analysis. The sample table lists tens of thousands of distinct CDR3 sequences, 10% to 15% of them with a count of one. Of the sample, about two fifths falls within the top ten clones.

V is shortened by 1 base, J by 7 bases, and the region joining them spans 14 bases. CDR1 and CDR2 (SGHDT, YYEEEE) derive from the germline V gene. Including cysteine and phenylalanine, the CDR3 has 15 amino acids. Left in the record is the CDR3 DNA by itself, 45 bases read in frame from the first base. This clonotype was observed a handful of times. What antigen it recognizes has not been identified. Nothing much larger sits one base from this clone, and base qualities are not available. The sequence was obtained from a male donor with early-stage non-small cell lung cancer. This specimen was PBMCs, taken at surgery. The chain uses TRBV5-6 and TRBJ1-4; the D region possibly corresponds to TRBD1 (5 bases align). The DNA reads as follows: TGTGCCAGCAGCTTGACGGGGGGAGTTGGTGAAAAACTGTTTTTT. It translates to CASSLTGGVGEKLFF.